These T cell receptor beta chains were read from a single sample in a study of shared clonotypes between healthy human individuals. This table comes from immunoSEQ multiplex PCR, and its TCRdb copy is limited to in-frame clones, with some not included. Here the sample spans about 1 million clones, 70% to 80% being singletons. Sequencing was performed on memory CD4+ T cells sorted from blood. The receptors originated from a man between 18 and 29 years old in good health. The CDR3 runs from the conserved cysteine through the conserved F or W. Each record gives: D gene, J gene, V gene, clone size, CDR3 DNA, CDR3 protein. A D gene is named only where the DNA matches it firmly. Clone size appears in some rows only: once, few, many, or a class for an expanded clone.

TRBD1 | TRBJ2-5 | TRBV5-4 | NA | TGTGCCAGCAGCAGAACAGGGGGCCCTTTGTCTTTAGAGACCCAGTACTTC | CASSRTGGPLSLETQYF
NA | TRBJ2-5 | TRBV7-2 | few | TGTGCCAGCAGCTCCGCCGGGGGCTCACAGACCCAGTACTTC | CASSSAGGSQTQYF
NA | TRBJ1-2 | TRBV13 | NA | TGTGCCAGCAGCTCCACAGGGCTTGGCTATGGCTACACCTTC | CASSSTGLGYGYTF
TRBD1 | TRBJ2-3 | TRBV5-1 | NA | TGCGCCAGCAGCGCCGGACAGGGCGCCACAGATACGCAGTATTTT | CASSAGQGATDTQYF
TRBD1 | TRBJ2-5 | TRBV6-1 | NA | TGTGCCAGCAGTGGCGGGCGGACAGGGGAGACCCAGTACTTC | CASSGGRTGETQYF
TRBD2 | TRBJ2-3 | TRBV5-1 | NA | TGCGCCAGCAGCTCGGGACTAGCGGGAAACCCTGGAACAGATACGCAGTATTTT | CASSSGLAGNPGTDTQYF
NA | TRBJ1-3 | TRBV6-6 | once | TGTGCCAGCAGTTACTCGACCTCTGGAAACACCATATATTTT | CASSYSTSGNTIYF
NA | TRBJ2-5 | TRBV6-5 | NA | TGTGCCAGCAGCCGAGACTCCCCATCTGCCCAGTACTTC | CASSRDSPSAQYF
NA | TRBJ1-6 | TRBV28 | NA | TGTGCCAGCAGTTCCCAGGGTAATGTCCTCCACTTT | CASSSQGNVLHF
NA | TRBJ2-3 | TRBV6-1 | few | TGTGCCAGTCAAAACTTGGGGGCCACAGATACGCAGTATTTT | CASQNLGATDTQYF
TRBD2 | TRBJ2-3 | TRBV30 | once | TGTGCCTGGAGTGTAGCGGCGGGGGGAGATACAGATACGCAGTATTTT | CAWSVAAGGDTDTQYF
TRBD1 | TRBJ2-2 | TRBV5-1 | NA | TGCGCCAGCAGACGCCCCGGGACAGACACCGGGGAGCTGTTTTTT | CASRRPGTDTGELFF
NA | TRBJ2-5 | TRBV11-3 | NA | TGTGCCAGCAGCTCGTACAGGGATGGAGAGACCCAGTACTTC | CASSSYRDGETQYF
NA | TRBJ2-3 | TRBV10-3 | NA | TGTGCCATCAAGGGAAACACAGATACGCAGTATTTT | CAIKGNTDTQYF
TRBD1 | TRBJ2-5 | TRBV10-2 | NA | TGCGCCAGCAACTCCGGGACAGGGCGACGAGAGACCCAGTACTTC | CASNSGTGRRETQYF
NA | TRBJ1-1 | TRBV18 | NA | TGTGCCAGCTCCCTGGGGGGGGCTAGAAACACTGAAGCTTTCTTT | CASSLGGARNTEAFF
TRBD1 | TRBJ1-1 | TRBV19 | NA | TGTGCCAGTAGTAGGGACAGACTGAACACTGAAGCTTTCTTT | CASSRDRLNTEAFF
NA | TRBJ2-3 | TRBV6-1 | NA | TGTGCCAGCAGTGCCTCGGGGGGCACAGATACGCAGTATTTT | CASSASGGTDTQYF
TRBD2 | TRBJ2-3 | TRBV5-6 | NA | TGTGCCAGCAGCTCCCAGCGAACCGGGGGGTCAGATACGCAGTATTTT | CASSSQRTGGSDTQYF
NA | TRBJ1-2 | TRBV2 | NA | TGTGCCAGCAGTTTTAGGTACTATGGCTACACCTTC | CASSFRYYGYTF
TRBD2 | TRBJ2-1 | TRBV7-2 | once | TGTGCCAGCAGCTTAGGTTTGGGACTAGCGGGAGGTTCCAATGAGCAGTTCTTC | CASSLGLGLAGGSNEQFF
TRBD2 | TRBJ2-7 | TRBV5-5 | NA | TGTGCCAGCAGCTATTCCGGCGGGGGGCCCTACGAGCAGTACTTC | CASSYSGGGPYEQYF
NA | TRBJ1-6 | TRBV11-2 | NA | TGTGCCAGCAGCTTAGGGACGGTGAGCTCCTATAATTCACCCCTCCACTTT | CASSLGTVSSYNSPLHF
TRBD1 | TRBJ2-5 | TRBV13 | NA | TGTGCCAGCAGCTCAGGACAGGGGACCCAGTACTTC | CASSSGQGTQYF
NA | TRBJ2-1 | TRBV7-2 | NA | TGTGCCAGCAGCTCCTTGGGGAATCTTTACAATGAGCAGTTCTTC | CASSSLGNLYNEQFF
NA | TRBJ1-3 | TRBV28 | NA | TGTGCCAGCAGTCTAGAAGGCACCATATATTTT | CASSLEGTIYF
TRBD1 | TRBJ1-3 | TRBV7-2 | once | TGTGCCAGCAGCCTCCAGGCAGGGGGCGAAAACACCATATATTTT | CASSLQAGGENTIYF
NA | TRBJ2-6 | TRBV27 | NA | TGTGCCAGCAGTCCCCGTGGCAGAAACTCTGGGGCCAACGTCCTGACTTTC | CASSPRGRNSGANVLTF
NA | TRBJ2-7 | TRBV6-5 | NA | TGTGCCAGCACCGACAGGTACTCCTACGAGCAGTACTTC | CASTDRYSYEQYF
TRBD1 | TRBJ1-4 | TRBV10-2 | NA | TGCGCCACCACCCCGGGACAGGGGGCGGGCAGGGGTGAAAAACTGTTTTTT | CATTPGQGAGRGEKLFF
TRBD1 | TRBJ2-4 | TRBV28 | NA | TGTGCCAGCAGGTCGACAGGGTTGAAAGCCAAAAACATTCAGTACTTC | CASRSTGLKAKNIQYF
NA | TRBJ2-7 | TRBV5-6 | NA | TGTGCCAGCAGCTTGGTAGAGGGGTCGGGCTACGAGCAGTACTTC | CASSLVEGSGYEQYF
NA | TRBJ2-5 | TRBV2 | many | TGTGCCAGCAGCATAGACAGGGAGGGCCAGTACTTC | CASSIDREGQYF
TRBD1 | TRBJ1-6 | TRBV28 | NA | TGTGCCAGCTCCCGGACAGGAAATTCACCCCTCCACTTT | CASSRTGNSPLHF
NA | TRBJ1-2 | TRBV6-4 | NA | TGTGCCAGCAGTCCGGGGGGAGTCTATGGCTACACCTTC | CASSPGGVYGYTF
NA | TRBJ1-6 | TRBV5-1 | few | TGCGCCAGCAGCACCTACTGGGACCGCTATAATTCACCCCTCCACTTT | CASSTYWDRYNSPLHF
NA | TRBJ1-1 | TRBV28 | NA | TGTGCCAGCATCTGGGGAGGACGGATAAAGAACACTGAAGCTTTCTTT | CASIWGGRIKNTEAFF
TRBD2 | TRBJ2-5 | TRBV7-9 | NA | TGTGCCAGCAGCTCCCAGATACTAGCGGGGGTCCAAGAGACCCAGTACTTC | CASSSQILAGVQETQYF
NA | TRBJ2-1 | TRBV6-6 | NA | TGTGCCAGCAGTTCCGCGGAAGGGACCTACAATGAGCAGTTCTTC | CASSSAEGTYNEQFF
NA | TRBJ2-1 | TRBV10-3 | few | TGTGCCATCAGGAGGGACAATGAGCAGTTCTTC | CAIRRDNEQFF
NA | TRBJ1-5 | TRBV10-2 | NA | TGCGCCAGCGCCCTGACAGATAGCAATCAGCCCCAGCATTTT | CASALTDSNQPQHF
TRBD1 | TRBJ2-3 | TRBV28 | NA | TGTGCCAGTCGACAGGGGTCGGGCACAGATACGCAGTATTTT | CASRQGSGTDTQYF
TRBD1 | TRBJ2-5 | TRBV6-1 | few | TGTGCCAGCAGTGGCCGAGACAGGGCAGAGACCCAGTACTTC | CASSGRDRAETQYF
TRBD1 | TRBJ2-6 | TRBV5-1 | NA | TGCGCCAGCAGCTCGGACAGGGCTGGGGCCAACGTCCTGACTTTC | CASSSDRAGANVLTF